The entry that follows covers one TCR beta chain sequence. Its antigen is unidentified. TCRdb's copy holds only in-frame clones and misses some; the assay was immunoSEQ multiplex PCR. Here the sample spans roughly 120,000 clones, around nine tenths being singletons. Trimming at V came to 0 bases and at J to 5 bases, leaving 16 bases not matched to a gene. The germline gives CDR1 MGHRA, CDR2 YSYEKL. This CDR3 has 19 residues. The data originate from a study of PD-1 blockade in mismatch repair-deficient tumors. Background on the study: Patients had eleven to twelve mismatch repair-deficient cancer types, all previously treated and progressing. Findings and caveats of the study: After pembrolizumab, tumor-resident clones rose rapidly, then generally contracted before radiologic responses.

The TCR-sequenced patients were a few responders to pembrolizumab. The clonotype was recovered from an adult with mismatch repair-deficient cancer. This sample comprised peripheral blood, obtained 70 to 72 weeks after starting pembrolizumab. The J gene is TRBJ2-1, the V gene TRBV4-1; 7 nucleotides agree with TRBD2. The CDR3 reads CASSQEEGRYGGSHNEQFF. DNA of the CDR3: TGCGCCAGCAGCCAAGAAGAGGGGCGGTATGGCGGGAGCCACAATGAGCAGTTCTTC.